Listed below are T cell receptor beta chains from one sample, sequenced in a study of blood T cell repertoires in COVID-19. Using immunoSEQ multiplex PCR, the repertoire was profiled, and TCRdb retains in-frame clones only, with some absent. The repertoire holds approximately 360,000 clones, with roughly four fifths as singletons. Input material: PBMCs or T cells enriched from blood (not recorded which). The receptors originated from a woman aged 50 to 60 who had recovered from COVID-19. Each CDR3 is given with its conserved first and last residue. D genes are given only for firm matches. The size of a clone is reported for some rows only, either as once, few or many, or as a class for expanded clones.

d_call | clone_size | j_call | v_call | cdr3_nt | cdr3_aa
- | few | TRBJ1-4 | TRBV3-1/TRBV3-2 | TGTGCCAGCAGCCAAGATCCCACAGGGCCCCTTTCGGGTAATGAAAAACTGTTTTTT | CASSQDPTGPLSGNEKLFF
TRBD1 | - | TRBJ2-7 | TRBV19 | TGTGCCAGTAGCGACAGGGTTGACGAGCAGTACTTC | CASSDRVDEQYF
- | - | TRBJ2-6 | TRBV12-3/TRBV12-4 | TGTGCCAGCAGCCGATACTGGGCCAACGTCCTGACTTTC | CASSRYWANVLTF
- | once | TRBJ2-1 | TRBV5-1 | TGCGCCAGCAAGGAGGACCCGACAGGATACAATGAGCAGTTCTTC | CASKEDPTGYNEQFF
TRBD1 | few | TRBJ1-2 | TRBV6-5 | TGTGCCAGCAGGCCCGACAGGGGAGGCTACACCTTC | CASRPDRGGYTF
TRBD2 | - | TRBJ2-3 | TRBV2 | TGTGCCAGCAGGAGAACCCCGAGCGGGAGGCGGGGAGATACGCAGTATTTT | CASRRTPSGRRGDTQYF
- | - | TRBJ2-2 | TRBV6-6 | TGTGCCAGCACCGCCCAAGGGGGGGGAAACACCGGGGAGCTGTTTTTT | CASTAQGGGNTGELFF
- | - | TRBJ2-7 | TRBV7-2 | TGTGCCAGCAGGTACGGGACTCTGCCCTACGAGCAGTACTTC | CASRYGTLPYEQYF
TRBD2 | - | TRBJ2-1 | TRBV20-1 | TGCAGTGCTAGGGGAGGGTATGAGCAGTTCTTC | CSARGGYEQFF
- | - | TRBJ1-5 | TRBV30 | TGTGCCTGGAGTGAGGGGATCTCTGGGCAGCCCCAGCATTTT | CAWSEGISGQPQHF
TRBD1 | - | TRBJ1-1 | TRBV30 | TGTGCCTGGGGTCCCGGGACAGGGCGGACTGAAGCTTTCTTT | CAWGPGTGRTEAFF
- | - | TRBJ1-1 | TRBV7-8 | TGTGCCAGCAGCCCCCGATCATCCGAGTGGACTGAAGCTTTCTTT | CASSPRSSEWTEAFF
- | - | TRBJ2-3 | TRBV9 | TGTGCCAGCAGCGCCTGGGGGGATAGCACAGATACGCAGTATTTT | CASSAWGDSTDTQYF
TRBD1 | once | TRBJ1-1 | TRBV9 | TGTGCCAGCAGCGTGGGACAGGACACGCCGAACACTGAAGCTTTCTTT | CASSVGQDTPNTEAFF
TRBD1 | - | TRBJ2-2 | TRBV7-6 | TGTGCCAGCAGCTTAGGACAGGGGAGAATGGCCGGGGAGCTGTTTTTT | CASSLGQGRMAGELFF
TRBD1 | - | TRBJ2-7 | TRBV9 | TGTGCCAGCAGCGAGGGACAGGGGGTGTACTACGAGCAGTACTTC | CASSEGQGVYYEQYF
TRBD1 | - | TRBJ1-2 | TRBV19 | TGTGCCAGTAGTCAGGACAGGGGGCGATTGAATGGCTACACCTTC | CASSQDRGRLNGYTF
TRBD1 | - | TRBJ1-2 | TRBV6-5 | TGTGCCAGCAGTTCCAAGACAGGGTCTGGTCTTGGCTACACCTTC | CASSSKTGSGLGYTF
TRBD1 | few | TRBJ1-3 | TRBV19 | TGTGCCAGTAGTCCGACAGGGACTTCCCTCTCTGGAAACACCATATATTTT | CASSPTGTSLSGNTIYF
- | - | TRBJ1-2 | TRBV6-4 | TGTGCCAGCAACCTAGGCGGTGGCTACACCTTC | CASNLGGGYTF
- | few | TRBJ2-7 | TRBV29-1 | TGCAGCGTTGAGGCAGGGGTCGACGAGCAGTACTTC | CSVEAGVDEQYF
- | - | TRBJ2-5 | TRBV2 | TGTGCCAGCCGACTAGGGGGGGCTCAAGAGACCCAGTACTTC | CASRLGGAQETQYF
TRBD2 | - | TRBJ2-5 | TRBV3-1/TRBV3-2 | TGTGCCAGCAGCGCCTTCGTGGGGGGGGAGACCCAGTACTTC | CASSAFVGGETQYF
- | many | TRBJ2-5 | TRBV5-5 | TGTGCCAGCAGCTTGGGTAGAACCCAAGAGACCCAGTACTTC | CASSLGRTQETQYF
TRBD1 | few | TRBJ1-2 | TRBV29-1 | TGCAGCGTCGCCGGGACAGGGAAGGATGGCTACACCTTC | CSVAGTGKDGYTF
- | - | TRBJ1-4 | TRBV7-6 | TGTGCCAGCAGCTTATGGGAAGGGGAAATGGAAACTAATGAAAAACTGTTTTTT | CASSLWEGEMETNEKLFF
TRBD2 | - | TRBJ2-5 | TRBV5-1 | TGCGCCAGCGGACGCAGGGCCCCTAGCGGGAACCGCCAAGAGACCCAGTACTTC | CASGRRAPSGNRQETQYF
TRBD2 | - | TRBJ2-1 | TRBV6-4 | TGTGCCAGCAGTTTACTAGCGGGAGAGTACAATGAGCAGTTCTTC | CASSLLAGEYNEQFF
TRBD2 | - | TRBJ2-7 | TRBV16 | TGTGCCAGCAGCTCCATGACTAGCGGTACCTACGAGCAGTACTTC | CASSSMTSGTYEQYF